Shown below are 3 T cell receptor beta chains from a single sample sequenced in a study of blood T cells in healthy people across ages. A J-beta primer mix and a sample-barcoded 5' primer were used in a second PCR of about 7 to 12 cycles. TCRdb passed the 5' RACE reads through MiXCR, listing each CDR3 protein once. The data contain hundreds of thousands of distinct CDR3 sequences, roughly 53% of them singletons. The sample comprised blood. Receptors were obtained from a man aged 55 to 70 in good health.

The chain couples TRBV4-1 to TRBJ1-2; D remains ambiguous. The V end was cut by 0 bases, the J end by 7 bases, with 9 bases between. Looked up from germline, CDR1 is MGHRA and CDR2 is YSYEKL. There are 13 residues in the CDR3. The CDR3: CASSQEVRGGYTF. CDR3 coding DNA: TGCGCCAGCAGCCAAGAAGTAAGAGGTGGCTACACCTTC.

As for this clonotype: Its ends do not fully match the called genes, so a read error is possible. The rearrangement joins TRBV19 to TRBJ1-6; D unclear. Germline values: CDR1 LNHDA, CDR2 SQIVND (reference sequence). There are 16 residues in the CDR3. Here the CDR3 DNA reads TGTGCCAGTAGTATAGCCGCAGGAGGCTATAATTCACCCCCCCACTTT. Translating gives CASSIAAGGYNSPPHF.

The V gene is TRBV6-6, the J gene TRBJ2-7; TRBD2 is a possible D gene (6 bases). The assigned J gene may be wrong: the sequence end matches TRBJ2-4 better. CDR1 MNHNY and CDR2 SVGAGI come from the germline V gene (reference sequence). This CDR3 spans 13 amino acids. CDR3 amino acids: CASSNWDGGIQYF. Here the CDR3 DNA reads TGTGCCAGCAGTAACTGGGACGGGGGCATTCAGTACTTC.